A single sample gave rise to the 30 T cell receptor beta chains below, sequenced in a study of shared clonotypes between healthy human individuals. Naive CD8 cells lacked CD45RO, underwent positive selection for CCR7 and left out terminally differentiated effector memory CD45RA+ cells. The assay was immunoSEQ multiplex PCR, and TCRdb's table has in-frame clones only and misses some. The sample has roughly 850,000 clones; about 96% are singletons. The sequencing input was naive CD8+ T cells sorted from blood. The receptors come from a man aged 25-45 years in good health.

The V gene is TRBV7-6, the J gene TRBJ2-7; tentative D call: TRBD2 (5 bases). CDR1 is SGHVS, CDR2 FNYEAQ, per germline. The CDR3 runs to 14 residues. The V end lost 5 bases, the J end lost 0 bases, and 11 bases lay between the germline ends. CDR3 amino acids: CASSMSGSSYEQYF. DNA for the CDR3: TGTGCCAGCAGCATGTCGGGGAGCTCCTACGAGCAGTACTTC.

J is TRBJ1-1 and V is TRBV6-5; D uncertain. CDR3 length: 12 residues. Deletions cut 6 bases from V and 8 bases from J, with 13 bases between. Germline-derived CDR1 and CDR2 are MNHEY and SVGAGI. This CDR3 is CASSATLMEAFF. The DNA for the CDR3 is TGTGCCAGCAGCGCGACCCTAATGGAAGCTTTCTTT.

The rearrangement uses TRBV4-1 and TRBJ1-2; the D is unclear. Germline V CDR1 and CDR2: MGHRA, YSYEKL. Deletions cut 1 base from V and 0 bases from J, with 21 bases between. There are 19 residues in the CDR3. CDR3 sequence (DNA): TGCGCCAGCAGCCAAGTGGTCGGCGAATCGACCTTAGCTAACTATGGCTACACCTTC. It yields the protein CASSQVVGESTLANYGYTF.

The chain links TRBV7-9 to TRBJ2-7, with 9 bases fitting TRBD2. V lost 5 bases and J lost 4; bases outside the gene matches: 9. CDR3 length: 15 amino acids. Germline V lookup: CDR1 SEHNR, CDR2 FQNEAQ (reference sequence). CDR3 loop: CASSPKGTSSYEQYF. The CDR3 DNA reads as TGTGCCAGCAGCCCTAAGGGGACTAGCTCATACGAGCAGTACTTC.

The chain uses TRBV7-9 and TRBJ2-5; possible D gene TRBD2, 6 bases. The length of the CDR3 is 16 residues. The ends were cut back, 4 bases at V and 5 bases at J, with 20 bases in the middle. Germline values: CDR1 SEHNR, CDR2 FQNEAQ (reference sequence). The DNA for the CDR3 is TGTGCCAGCAGCTCCCTGAACGGGGGAAGTGCGGAGACCCAGTACTTC. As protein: CASSSLNGGSAETQYF.

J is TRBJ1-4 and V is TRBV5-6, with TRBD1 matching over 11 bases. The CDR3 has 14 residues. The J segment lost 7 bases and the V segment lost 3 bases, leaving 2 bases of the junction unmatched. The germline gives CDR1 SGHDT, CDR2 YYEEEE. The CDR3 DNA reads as TGTGCCAGCAGCTGGGGGACAGGGGGTGAAAAACTGTTTTTT. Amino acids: CASSWGTGGEKLFF.

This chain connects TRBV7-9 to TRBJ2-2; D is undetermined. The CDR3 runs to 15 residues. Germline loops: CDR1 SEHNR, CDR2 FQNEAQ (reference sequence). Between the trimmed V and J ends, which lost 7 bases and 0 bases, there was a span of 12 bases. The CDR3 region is CASTPGGPNTGELFF. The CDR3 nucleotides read TGTGCCAGCACCCCTGGTGGGCCGAACACCGGGGAGCTGTTTTTT.

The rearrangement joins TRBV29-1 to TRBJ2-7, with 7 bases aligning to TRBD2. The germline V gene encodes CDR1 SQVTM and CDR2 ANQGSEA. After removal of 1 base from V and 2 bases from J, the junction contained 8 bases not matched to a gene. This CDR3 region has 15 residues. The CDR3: CSVEGLAVAPYEQYF. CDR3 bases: TGCAGCGTTGAAGGGCTAGCGGTAGCACCCTACGAGCAGTACTTC.

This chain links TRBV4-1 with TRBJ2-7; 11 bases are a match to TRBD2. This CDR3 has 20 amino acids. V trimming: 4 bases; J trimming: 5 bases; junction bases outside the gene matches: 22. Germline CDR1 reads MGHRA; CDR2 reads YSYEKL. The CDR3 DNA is TGCGCCAGCAGCCCCTCTCCCTTTAGCGGGAGGGCCGACTTTTTGAACGAGCAGTACTTC. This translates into CASSPSPFSGRADFLNEQYF.

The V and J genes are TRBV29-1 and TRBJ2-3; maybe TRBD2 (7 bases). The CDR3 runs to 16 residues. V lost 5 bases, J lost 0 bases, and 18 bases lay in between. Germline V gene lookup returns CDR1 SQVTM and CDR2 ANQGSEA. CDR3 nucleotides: TGCAGCGTTTCCCCGAGGGGGGGAGAAAGCACAGATACGCAGTATTTT. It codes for CSVSPRGGESTDTQYF.

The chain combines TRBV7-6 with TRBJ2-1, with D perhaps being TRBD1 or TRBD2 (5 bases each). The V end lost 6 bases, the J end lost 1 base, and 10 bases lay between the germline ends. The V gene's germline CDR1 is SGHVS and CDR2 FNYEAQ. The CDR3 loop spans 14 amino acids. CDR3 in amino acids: CASSMGPSYNEQFF. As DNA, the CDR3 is TGTGCCAGCAGTATGGGACCTTCCTACAATGAGCAGTTCTTC.

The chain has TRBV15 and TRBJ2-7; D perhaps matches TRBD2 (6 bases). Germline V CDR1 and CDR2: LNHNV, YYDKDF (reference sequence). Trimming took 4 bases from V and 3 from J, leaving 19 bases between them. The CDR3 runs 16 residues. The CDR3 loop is CATSTLGGEGSYEQYF. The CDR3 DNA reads TGTGCCACCAGCACCTTAGGAGGGGAAGGTAGCTACGAGCAGTACTTC.

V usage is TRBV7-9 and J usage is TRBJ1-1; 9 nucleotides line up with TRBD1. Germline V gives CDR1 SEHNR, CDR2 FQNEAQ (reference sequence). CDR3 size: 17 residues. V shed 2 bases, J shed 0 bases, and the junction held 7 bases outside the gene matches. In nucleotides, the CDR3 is TGTGCCAGCAGCTTATATGGACAGGGGATGATGAACACTGAAGCTTTCTTT. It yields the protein CASSLYGQGMMNTEAFF.

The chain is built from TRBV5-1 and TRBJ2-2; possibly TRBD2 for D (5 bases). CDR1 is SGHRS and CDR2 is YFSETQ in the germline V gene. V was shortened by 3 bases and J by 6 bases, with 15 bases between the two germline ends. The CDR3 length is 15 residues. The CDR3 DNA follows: TGCGCCAGCAGCTGGTTTTCTGGGAGCTCCGGGGAGCTGTTTTTT. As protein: CASSWFSGSSGELFF.

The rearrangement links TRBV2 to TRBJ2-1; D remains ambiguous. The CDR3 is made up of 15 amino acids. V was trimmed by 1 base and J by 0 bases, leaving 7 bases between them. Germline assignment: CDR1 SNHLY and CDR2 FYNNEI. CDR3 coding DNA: TGTGCCAGCAGTGAAGGGCGGTGCTCCTACAATGAGCAGTTCTTC. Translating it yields CASSEGRCSYNEQFF. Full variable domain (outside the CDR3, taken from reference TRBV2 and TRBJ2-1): EPEVTQTPSHQVTQMGQEVILRCVPISNHLYFYWYRQILGQKVEFLVSFYNNEISEKSEIFDDQFSVERPDGSNFTLKIRSTKLEDSAMYFCASSEGRCSYNEQFFGPGTRLTVL.

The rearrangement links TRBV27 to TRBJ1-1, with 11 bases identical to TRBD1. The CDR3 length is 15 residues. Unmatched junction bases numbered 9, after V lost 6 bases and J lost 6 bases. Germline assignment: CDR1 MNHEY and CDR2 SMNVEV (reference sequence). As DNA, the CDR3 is TGTGCCAGCAGGCATACGGGACAGGGGGTTCCTGAAGCTTTCTTT. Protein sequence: CASRHTGQGVPEAFF.

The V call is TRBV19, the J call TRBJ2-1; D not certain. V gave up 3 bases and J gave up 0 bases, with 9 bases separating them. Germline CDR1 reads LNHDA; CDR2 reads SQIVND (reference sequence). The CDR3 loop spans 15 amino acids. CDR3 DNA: TGTGCCAGTAGTATGGGCGGAACCTCCTACAATGAGCAGTTCTTC. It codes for CASSMGGTSYNEQFF.

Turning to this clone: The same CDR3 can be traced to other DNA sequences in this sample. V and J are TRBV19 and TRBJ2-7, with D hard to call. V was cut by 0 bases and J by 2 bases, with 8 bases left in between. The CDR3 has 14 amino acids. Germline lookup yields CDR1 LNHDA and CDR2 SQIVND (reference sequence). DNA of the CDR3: TGTGCCAGTAGTATAGAATCCCGCCCCTACGAGCAGTACTTC. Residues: CASSIESRPYEQYF.

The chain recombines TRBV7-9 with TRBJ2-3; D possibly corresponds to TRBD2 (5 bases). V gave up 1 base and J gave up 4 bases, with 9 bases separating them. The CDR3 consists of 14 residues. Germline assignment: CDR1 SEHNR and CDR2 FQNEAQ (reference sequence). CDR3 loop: CASSLVVSADTQYF. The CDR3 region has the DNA TGTGCCAGCAGCTTAGTAGTTAGCGCAGATACGCAGTATTTT.

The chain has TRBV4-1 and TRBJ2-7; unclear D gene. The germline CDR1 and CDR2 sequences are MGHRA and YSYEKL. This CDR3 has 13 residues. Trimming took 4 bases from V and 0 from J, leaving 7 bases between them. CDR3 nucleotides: TGCGCCAGCAGCCCCCCTAGCTCCTACGAGCAGTACTTC. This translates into CASSPPSSYEQYF.

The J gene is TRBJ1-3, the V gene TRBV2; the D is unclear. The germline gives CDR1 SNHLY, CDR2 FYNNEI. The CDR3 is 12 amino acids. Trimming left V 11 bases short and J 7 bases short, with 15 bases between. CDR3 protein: CAAREGRNTIYF. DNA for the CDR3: TGTGCCGCGCGGGAGGGAAGGAACACCATATATTTT.

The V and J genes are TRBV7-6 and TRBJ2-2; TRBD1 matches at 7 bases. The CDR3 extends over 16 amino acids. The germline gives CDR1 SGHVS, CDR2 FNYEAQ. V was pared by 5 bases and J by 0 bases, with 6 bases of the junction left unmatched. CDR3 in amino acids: CASSARQGTNTGELFF. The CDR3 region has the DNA TGTGCCAGCAGCGCAAGACAGGGCACGAACACCGGGGAGCTGTTTTTT.

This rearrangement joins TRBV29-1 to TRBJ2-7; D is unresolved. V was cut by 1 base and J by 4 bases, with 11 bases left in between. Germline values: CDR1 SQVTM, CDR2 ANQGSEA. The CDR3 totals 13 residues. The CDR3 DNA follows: TGCAGCGTTGAAGTAGGCCCTAAATACGAGCAGTACTTC. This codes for CSVEVGPKYEQYF.

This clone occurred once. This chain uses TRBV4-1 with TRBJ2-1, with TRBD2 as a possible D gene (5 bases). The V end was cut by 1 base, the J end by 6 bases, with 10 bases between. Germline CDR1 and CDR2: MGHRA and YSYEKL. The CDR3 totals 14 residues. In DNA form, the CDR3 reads TGCGCCAGCAGCCAAGTTGTGGGGAGCAATGAGCAGTTCTTC. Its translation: CASSQVVGSNEQFF.

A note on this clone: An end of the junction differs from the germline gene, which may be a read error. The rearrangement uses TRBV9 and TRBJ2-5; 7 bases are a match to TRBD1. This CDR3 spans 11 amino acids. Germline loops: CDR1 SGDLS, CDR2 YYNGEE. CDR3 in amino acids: CASSVTGNGNF. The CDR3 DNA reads TGTGCCAGCAGTGTGACAGGGAACGGGAACTTC.

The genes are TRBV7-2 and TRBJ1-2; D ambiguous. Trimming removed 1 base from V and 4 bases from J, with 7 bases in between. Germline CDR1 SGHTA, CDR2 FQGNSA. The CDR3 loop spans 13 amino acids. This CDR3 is CASSLGGAYGYTF. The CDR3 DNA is TGTGCCAGCAGCTTAGGAGGAGCCTATGGCTACACCTTC.

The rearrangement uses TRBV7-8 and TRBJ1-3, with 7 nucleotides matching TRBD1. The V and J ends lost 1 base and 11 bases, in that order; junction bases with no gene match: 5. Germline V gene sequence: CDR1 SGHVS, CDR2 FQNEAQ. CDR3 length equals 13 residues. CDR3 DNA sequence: TGTGCCAGCAGCTTAGGGGACAGCCGTCCCATATATTTT. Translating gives CASSLGDSRPIYF.

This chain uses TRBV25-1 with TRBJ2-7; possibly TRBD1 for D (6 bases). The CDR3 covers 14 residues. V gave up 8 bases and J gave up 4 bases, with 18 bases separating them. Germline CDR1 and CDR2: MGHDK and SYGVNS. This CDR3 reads CASSYPGQIYEQYF. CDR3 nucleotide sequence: TGTGCCAGCTCATATCCGGGACAAATTTACGAGCAGTACTTC.

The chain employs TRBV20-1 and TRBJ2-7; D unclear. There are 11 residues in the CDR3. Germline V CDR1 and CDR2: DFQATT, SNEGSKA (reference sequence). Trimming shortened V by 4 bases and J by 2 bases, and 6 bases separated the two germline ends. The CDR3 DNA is TGCAGTGCTAAGGAAACCTACGAGCAGTACTTC. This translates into CSAKETYEQYF.

The CDR3 reads CASSLYGGKGNEQYF. The CDR3 DNA follows: TGTGCCAGCAGTTTATACGGCGGGAAGGGCAACGAGCAGTACTTC. The genes are TRBV28 and TRBJ2-7; the D gene is possibly TRBD2 (6 bases). V dropped 1 base and J dropped 5 bases, with 15 bases sitting between them. The CDR3 is made up of 15 amino acids. CDR1 is MDHEN and CDR2 is SYDVKM in the germline V gene.